This T cell receptor (beta chain) was recovered during a study of cytomegalovirus exposure and HLA in healthy donors. Study conclusions and caveats: In vitro experiments confirmed that a few CMV-associated chains were specific for CMV antigens.

Trimming cost V 8 bases and J 8 bases, with 9 bases left between them. Germline V gene sequence: CDR1 SNHLY, CDR2 FYNNEI. This CDR3 has 10 amino acids. The PCR used 60 Vbeta and 13 Jbeta primers. Data came from immunoSEQ multiplex PCR; TCRdb stores just in-frame clones and leaves some out. This table holds about 220,000 clones, about 80% found once. A note on this clone: As yet, its antigen is unknown.

V gene TRBV2 combines with J gene TRBJ1-2; D is possibly TRBD1 (6 bases). The source material was PBMCs. This TCR derives from a man between 18 and 35 years old in good health and CMV-seronegative. DNA of the CDR3: TGTGCCAGCCACAGGGAGGGCTACACCTTC. It codes for CASHREGYTF.